The 18 T cell receptor beta chains given below trace back to one sample, sequenced in a study of cytomegalovirus exposure and HLA in healthy donors (dated by TCRdb to about 2017). Libraries were built with the immunoSEQ multiplex PCR assay. The multiplex PCR relied on a mix of 60 forward primers for TCR Vbeta segments and 13 reverse primers for TCR Jbeta segments. The table comes from immuneACCESS by way of TCRdb, which keeps in-frame sequences with V and J called. Part of the clones is missing from these tables; in studies checked, under half for an unresolved V gene and the rest for unknown reasons. This sample holds approximately 100,000 clones; 65% to 80% were observed only once. Approximately 2.6% of the sample lies in the top ten. The material sequenced was PBMCs. The receptors were sampled from a male donor in good health and CMV-seropositive.

The rearrangement joins TRBV5-5 to TRBJ2-3, with 9 bases aligning to TRBD2. CDR1 SGHKS and CDR2 YYEKEE come from the germline V gene (reference sequence). Trimming removed 4 bases from V and 2 bases from J; junction bases left unmatched: 8. This CDR3 is 16 amino acids long. CDR3 bases: TGTGCCAGCAGCCGCACGCTAGCGGGACTCACAGATACGCAGTATTTT. Its translation: CASSRTLAGLTDTQYF.

The gene calls are TRBV5-1 and TRBJ2-7; no clear D gene. Trimming took off 0 bases at V and 2 bases at J, with 9 bases between the two ends. Per germline, CDR1 SGHRS and CDR2 YFSETQ. The CDR3 has 14 amino acids. DNA for the CDR3: TGCGCCAGCAGCTTGGAGGCGGAAACCTACGAGCAGTACTTC. Translation: CASSLEAETYEQYF.

This rearrangement joins TRBV4-3 to TRBJ1-2; D unresolved. Deletions cut 0 bases from V and 0 bases from J, with 11 bases between. Germline V CDR1 and CDR2: LGHNA, YSLEER. The CDR3 is 16 residues long. CDR3 nucleotides: TGCGCCAGCAGCCAAGATGGTCTCCCAGCTAACTATGGCTACACCTTC. Its translation: CASSQDGLPANYGYTF.

The sample holds a few counts of this clone. J is TRBJ2-3 and V is TRBV7-2; D may be TRBD2 (6 bases). The V and J ends lost 7 bases and 4 bases respectively, with 18 bases between them. The CDR3 consists of 15 residues. Looked up from germline, CDR1 is SGHTA and CDR2 is FQGNSA. The CDR3 nucleotides are TGTGCCAGCACCCAATTTAGGGGAGGATCAGATACGCAGTATTTT. Protein: CASTQFRGGSDTQYF.

The chain couples TRBV30 to TRBJ1-2, with a possible D match to TRBD1 (5 bases). The CDR3 covers 13 residues. The V gene lost 4 bases and the J gene lost 7 bases, with 16 bases spanning the gap. Germline assignment: CDR1 GTSNPN and CDR2 SVGIG (reference sequence). This chain's CDR3 is CAWKIGEVGGYTF. The CDR3 region has the DNA TGTGCCTGGAAGATAGGGGAGGTGGGTGGCTACACCTTC. The full variable domain, completed using reference TRBV30 and TRBJ1-2, is SQTIHQWPATLVQPVGSPLSLECTVEGTSNPNLYWYRQAAGRGLQLLFYSVGIGQISSEVPQNLSASRPQDRQFILSSKKLLLSDSGFYLCAWKIGEVGGYTFGSGTRLTVV.

The CDR3 sequence is CASRRTGSVMGYTF. The CDR3 bases are TGTGCCAGCAGACGGACAGGGAGTGTTATGGGCTACACCTTC. The V and J genes are TRBV6-5 and TRBJ1-2; 8 nucleotides align to TRBD1. V was pared by 6 bases and J by 8 bases, with 11 bases of the junction left unmatched. The germline gives CDR1 MNHEY, CDR2 SVGAGI. CDR3 length: 14 amino acids.

This sequence joins TRBV5-6 and TRBJ1-2; D uncertain. Germline CDR1 reads SGHDT; CDR2 reads YYEEEE. Trimming took 4 bases from V and 5 from J, leaving 9 bases between them. The CDR3 is 12 amino acids. This CDR3 is CASSTSGYGYTF. CDR3 bases: TGTGCCAGCAGCACCTCAGGTTATGGCTACACCTTC.

The chain is built from TRBV30 and TRBJ2-5, with a tentative D call TRBD2 (6 bases). There are 15 residues in the CDR3. Germline lookup yields CDR1 GTSNPN and CDR2 SVGIG (reference sequence). Deletions cut 4 bases from V and 1 base from J, with 16 bases between. CDR3: CAWIASGALQETQYF. DNA of the CDR3: TGTGCCTGGATAGCGTCGGGAGCCCTCCAAGAGACCCAGTACTTC.

J is TRBJ1-3 and V is TRBV18; D unclear. The germline V gene has CDR1 KGHSH and CDR2 LQKENI. V was clipped by 0 bases and J by 2 bases, with 8 bases between them. The CDR3 runs to 15 residues. The CDR3 here is CASSPPTGTGNTIYF. The DNA of the CDR3 is TGTGCCAGCTCACCACCGACGGGGACTGGAAACACCATATATTTT.

CDR3 DNA: TGCAGCGTTGAGACCGGGACAGGGGGCATTGGCACCGGGGAGCTGTTTTTT. This translates into CSVETGTGGIGTGELFF. V gene TRBV29-1 combines with J gene TRBJ2-2; 12 bases align to TRBD1. Germline values: CDR1 SQVTM, CDR2 ANQGSEA. The ends lost 3 bases at V and 4 bases at J; junction bases unmatched: 9. This CDR3 is built from 17 residues.

The chain links TRBV5-1 to TRBJ1-2; 7 bases map to TRBD1. The CDR3 totals 14 residues. V shed 0 bases and J 8 bases; nucleotides not matched to a gene: 7. Germline lookup yields CDR1 SGHRS and CDR2 YFSETQ. This CDR3 is CASSLEAGGSGYTF. The DNA for the CDR3 is TGCGCCAGCAGCTTGGAGGCAGGGGGAAGCGGCTACACCTTC.

The count of this clone is one. The gene calls are TRBV5-1 and TRBJ2-3, with D perhaps matching TRBD2 (7 bases). The length of the CDR3 is 16 residues. Germline CDR1 and CDR2: SGHRS and YFSETQ. Trimming cost V 3 bases and J 1 base, with 15 bases left between them. CDR3 region: CASSWGAGRGTDTQYF. The CDR3 DNA follows: TGCGCCAGCAGCTGGGGGGCGGGGAGGGGCACAGATACGCAGTATTTT.

This clone came up a few times. The chain couples TRBV6-5 to TRBJ2-6; TRBD1 matches at 9 bases. V was pared by 2 bases and J by 3 bases, with 2 bases of the junction left unmatched. The germline CDR1 and CDR2 sequences are MNHEY and SVGAGI. The CDR3 sequence is 16 residues long. CDR3 region: CASSYRDRVGANVLTF. The CDR3 DNA sequence: TGTGCCAGCAGTTACCGGGACAGGGTTGGGGCCAACGTCCTGACTTTC.

The chain couples TRBV6-5 to TRBJ2-7; tentative D call: TRBD2 (6 bases). The germline V and J ends were trimmed by 4 bases and 0 bases, with 16 bases remaining between them. This CDR3 comprises 16 residues. Germline CDR1 MNHEY, CDR2 SVGAGI. The CDR3 is CASSSPGGHRSYEQYF. CDR3 DNA sequence: TGTGCCAGCAGTTCACCTGGAGGGCACCGCTCCTACGAGCAGTACTTC.

The V call is TRBV30, the J call TRBJ2-1; 8 bases map to TRBD2. Trimming at V came to 5 bases and at J to 3 bases, leaving 3 bases not matched to a gene. This CDR3 region has 13 residues. CDR1 is GTSNPN and CDR2 is SVGIG in the germline V gene (reference sequence). CDR3 region: CAWDSGSYNEQFF. The CDR3 DNA reads TGTGCCTGGGACAGCGGGAGCTACAATGAGCAGTTCTTC.

The rearrangement joins TRBV2 to TRBJ2-3; 13 positions match TRBD2. The V and J ends lost 6 bases and 4 bases, in that order; junction bases with no gene match: 7. There are 16 residues in the CDR3. In germline, CDR1 is SNHLY, CDR2 FYNNEI. The CDR3 DNA is TGTGCCAGCAGAACAAGACTAGCGGGAGGCCCAGATACGCAGTATTTT. This sequence encodes CASRTRLAGGPDTQYF.

The rearrangement links TRBV7-9 to TRBJ1-4, with TRBD1 matching 8 bases. The CDR3 has 16 residues. In germline, CDR1 is SEHNR, CDR2 FQNEAQ (reference sequence). J was trimmed by 4 bases and V by 1 base; bases with no gene match: 5. CDR3 coding DNA: TGTGCCAGCAGCTTAGGAGGACAGGGCTTTAATGAAAAACTGTTTTTT. Protein product: CASSLGGQGFNEKLFF.

This chain uses TRBV5-1 with TRBJ2-5; TRBD2 agrees at 8 bases. Trimming took 1 base from V and 4 from J; bases not matched to a gene: 6. The CDR3 consists of 15 residues. Germline V gives CDR1 SGHRS, CDR2 YFSETQ. The CDR3 DNA is TGCGCCAGCAGCTTGTTTTCTAGCGGGCGAGAGACCCAGTACTTC. Amino acids: CASSLFSSGRETQYF.